These 32 T cell receptor beta chains share one sample of origin, sequenced in a study of technical replicates of blood from a few donors. The table came from immunoSEQ multiplex PCR; TCRdb's copy has only in-frame clones and leaves some out. The data hold about 75,000 clones, with 97% observed a single time. Sample: T cells isolated from PBMCs. Source of these receptors: a human donor in good health.

This clone was detected once. This chain joins TRBV2 and TRBJ1-2; the D gene is possibly TRBD1 (6 bases). Germline loops: CDR1 SNHLY, CDR2 FYNNEI. V was trimmed by 2 bases and J by 4 bases, leaving 11 bases between them. The CDR3 sequence is 14 residues long. The DNA for the CDR3 is TGTGCCAGCAGTGAAAGGGGGTTAGGCTATGGCTACACCTTC. This encodes CASSERGLGYGYTF.

The chain employs TRBV5-1 and TRBJ1-1; tentatively, D is TRBD1 (5 bases). CDR1 is SGHRS, CDR2 YFSETQ, per germline. The V end was cut by 2 bases, the J end by 3 bases, with 11 bases between. This CDR3 comprises 14 residues. CDR3 sequence: CASSFVGEDTEAFF. The CDR3 bases are TGCGCCAGCAGCTTCGTAGGGGAGGACACTGAAGCTTTCTTT.

The genes are TRBV7-2 and TRBJ2-5; weak D call: TRBD2 (6 bases). CDR1 and CDR2 from the germline V gene are SGHTA and FQGNSA. The length of the CDR3 is 18 residues. Trimming removed 4 bases from V and 0 bases from J, with 21 bases in between. The CDR3 DNA reads TGTGCCAGCAGCTCAATGGACTTCGCTAGCGTGTACCAAGAGACCCAGTACTTC. Encoded protein: CASSSMDFASVYQETQYF.

The V call is TRBV7-3, the J call TRBJ2-3; D is perhaps TRBD2 (5 bases). V shed 2 bases and J shed 4 bases, with 13 bases lying between them. The germline gives CDR1 SGHTA, CDR2 FQGTGA. The CDR3 runs to 15 residues. This CDR3 reads CASSLGLAFADTQYF. In DNA form, the CDR3 reads TGTGCCAGCAGCTTAGGGTTAGCGTTTGCAGATACGCAGTATTTT.

The chain recombines TRBV6-5 with TRBJ1-2; D unresolved. V dropped 2 bases and J dropped 2 bases, with 9 bases sitting between them. The CDR3 runs to 14 residues. Germline V CDR1 and CDR2: MNHEY, SVGAGI. The DNA of the CDR3 is TGTGCCAGCAGTTACGTCCCCCGGAACTATGGCTACACCTTC. Its protein is CASSYVPRNYGYTF.

The chain is built from TRBV28 and TRBJ1-1, with a possible D match to TRBD1 (5 bases). Trimming removed 5 bases at V and 4 bases at J, with 17 bases between. The germline V gene encodes CDR1 MDHEN and CDR2 SYDVKM. The CDR3 totals 15 residues. The CDR3 is CASSIMGEGSTEAFF. The CDR3 bases are TGTGCCAGCAGTATTATGGGGGAGGGGAGCACTGAAGCTTTCTTT.

The rearrangement joins TRBV7-2 to TRBJ2-7, with 9 bases lining up with TRBD1. V lost 5 bases, J lost 3 bases, and 11 bases stayed unmatched. The length of the CDR3 is 16 residues. Looked up from germline, CDR1 is SGHTA and CDR2 is FQGNSA. CDR3 DNA: TGTGCCAGCAGCCCCCCTACCGGGACAGGGCACTACGAGCAGTACTTC. Translating gives CASSPPTGTGHYEQYF.

V gene TRBV7-9 combines with J gene TRBJ2-3, with D possibly being TRBD2 (7 bases). Germline CDR1 is SEHNR and CDR2 is FQNEAQ (reference sequence). Trimming shortened V by 5 bases and J by 3 bases, and 15 bases separated the two germline ends. The length of the CDR3 is 15 residues. CDR3 DNA: TGTGCCAGCAGCCGAGGGGGGGAGAGAACAGATACGCAGTATTTT. Translated: CASSRGGERTDTQYF.

The rearrangement joins TRBV6-5 to TRBJ1-1; 9 positions match TRBD1. Looked up from germline, CDR1 is MNHEY and CDR2 is SVGAGI. The CDR3 totals 15 residues. V was clipped by 2 bases and J by 6 bases; unmatched bases: 7. CDR3 bases: TGTGCCAGCAGTTACCCCGGGACAGGGCGACCTGAAGCTTTCTTT. This translates into CASSYPGTGRPEAFF.

This rearrangement joins TRBV5-1 to TRBJ2-5; D ambiguous. Germline loops: CDR1 SGHRS, CDR2 YFSETQ. Trimming removed 0 bases at V and 1 base at J, with 7 bases between. CDR3 length equals 14 residues. The DNA for the CDR3 is TGCGCCAGCAGCTTGGGCGGCCGCCAAGAGACCCAGTACTTC. Its protein product is CASSLGGRQETQYF.

The chain links TRBV6-1 to TRBJ2-1; 7 bases map to TRBD2. CDR1 and CDR2 from the germline V gene are MNHNS and SASEGT. The CDR3 has 15 amino acids. Trimming cost V 0 bases and J 3 bases; bases outside gene matches: 2. CDR3 in DNA: TGTGCCAGCAGTGAAGCAGGGGAGGGCTACAATGAGCAGTTCTTC. This gives the protein CASSEAGEGYNEQFF.

The sample holds one count of this clone. DNA of the CDR3: TGTGCCAGCAGGTTGAGGGCTAGCGGGACTGAGCAGTTCTTC. Residues: CASRLRASGTEQFF. The rearrangement links TRBV11-2 to TRBJ2-1, with 9 bases aligning to TRBD2. CDR1 is SGHAT and CDR2 is FQNNGV in the germline V gene. The CDR3 loop spans 14 amino acids. V lost 6 bases and J lost 9; bases outside the gene matches: 9.

This chain uses TRBV6-6 with TRBJ2-2; D remains ambiguous. Germline loops: CDR1 MNHNY, CDR2 SVGAGI (reference sequence). The CDR3 length is 14 residues. Between the trimmed V and J ends, which lost 4 bases and 0 bases, there was a span of 6 bases. The CDR3 DNA is TGTGCCAGCAGTTTAGATACGAACACCGGGGAGCTGTTTTTT. This encodes CASSLDTNTGELFF.

J is TRBJ2-7 and V is TRBV28, with 10 positions matching TRBD2. From germline, CDR1 is MDHEN and CDR2 SYDVKM. Trimming removed 4 bases from V and 7 bases from J; junction bases left unmatched: 4. The length of the CDR3 is 13 residues. CDR3 coding DNA: TGTGCCAGCAGTTGGGTACTAGCGGGAGAGCAGTACTTC. It codes for CASSWVLAGEQYF.

The gene calls are TRBV25-1 and TRBJ2-1; TRBD1 might be the D (6 bases). Germline-derived CDR1 and CDR2 are MGHDK and SYGVNS. This CDR3 is built from 15 residues. V shed 3 bases and J shed 5 bases, with 14 bases lying between them. CDR3 nucleotides: TGTGCCAGCAGTGAGTACGGGACATTTGACAATGAGCAGTTCTTC. It yields the protein CASSEYGTFDNEQFF.

The gene calls are TRBV28 and TRBJ2-7; D gene unclear. The length of the CDR3 is 13 residues. V was pared by 4 bases and J by 2 bases, with 9 bases between. From germline, CDR1 is MDHEN and CDR2 SYDVKM. The CDR3 is CASSSGRTYEQYF. The CDR3 nucleotides are TGTGCCAGCAGTTCCGGCAGGACCTACGAGCAGTACTTC. Full variable domain (outside the CDR3, taken from reference TRBV28 and TRBJ2-7): DVKVTQSSRYLVKRTGEKVFLECVQDMDHENMFWYRQDPGLGLRLIYFSYDVKMKEKGDIPEGYSVSREKKERFSLILESASTNQTSMYLCASSSGRTYEQYFGPGTRLTVT.

The V gene is TRBV2, the J gene TRBJ1-4; possibly TRBD1 for D (5 bases). CDR3 length: 11 residues. Trimming took off 8 bases at V and 7 bases at J, with 8 bases between the two ends. Per germline, CDR1 SNHLY and CDR2 FYNNEI. CDR3 in DNA: TGTGCCAGCGGGGGGGGTGAAAAACTGTTTTTT. The encoded protein is CASGGGEKLFF.

The gene calls are TRBV2 and TRBJ2-1; D unresolved. The V end was cut by 5 bases, the J end by 0 bases, with 11 bases between. The CDR3 is 15 amino acids. Germline assignment: CDR1 SNHLY and CDR2 FYNNEI. CDR3 sequence (DNA): TGTGCCAGCAGTAGCACCCATAGCTCCTACAATGAGCAGTTCTTC. Protein product: CASSSTHSSYNEQFF.

This chain links TRBV19 with TRBJ1-4, with 9 bases identical to TRBD1. The CDR3 contains 12 residues. CDR1 is LNHDA, CDR2 SQIVND, per germline (reference sequence). J was trimmed by 14 bases and V by 5 bases; bases with no gene match: 6. The CDR3 DNA is TGTGCCAGTAGTTGGGACAGGGTCGATCTGTTTTTT. Amino acid sequence: CASSWDRVDLFF.

CDR3 coding DNA: TGTGCCAGCAGCTTGACAGGGGCCAGCTCCTACGAGCAGTACTTC. It specifies CASSLTGASSYEQYF. The rearrangement links TRBV7-3 to TRBJ2-7; TRBD1 aligns across 8 bases. Germline V gives CDR1 SGHTA, CDR2 FQGTGA. The J segment lost 0 bases and the V segment lost 3 bases, leaving 4 bases of the junction unmatched. The CDR3 is made up of 15 amino acids.

The rearrangement joins TRBV11-1 to TRBJ2-5; possible D gene TRBD2, 5 bases. CDR1 and CDR2 (germline): SGHAT, FQDESV (reference sequence). This CDR3 spans 16 amino acids. V gave up 5 bases and J gave up 4 bases, with 20 bases separating them. The CDR3 protein is CASSPRAAETGETQYF. Here the CDR3 DNA reads TGTGCCAGCAGCCCCCGGGCAGCGGAAACGGGAGAGACCCAGTACTTC.

The chain recombines TRBV11-3 with TRBJ2-2, with 10 bases fitting TRBD2. Germline V gene lookup returns CDR1 SGHNT and CDR2 YENEEA. V lost 5 bases, J lost 1 base, and 1 base stayed unmatched. The CDR3 covers 15 residues. The CDR3 sequence: CASSPSGRNTGELFF. The CDR3 DNA sequence: TGTGCCAGCAGCCCTAGCGGGAGGAACACCGGGGAGCTGTTTTTT.

The CDR3 DNA reads TGCGCCAGCAGCTTGGGAGGTGAGCAGTTCTTC. This gives the protein CASSLGGEQFF. The V call is TRBV5-1, the J call TRBJ2-1; D is ambiguous. This CDR3 region has 11 residues. V lost 0 bases, J lost 9 bases, and 4 bases lay in between. The germline V gene encodes CDR1 SGHRS and CDR2 YFSETQ.

This clone was seen just once. The chain recombines TRBV7-6 with TRBJ2-1, with D possibly matching TRBD2 (6 bases). V lost 5 bases, J lost 6 bases, and 20 bases lay in between. This CDR3 is 16 amino acids long. The germline V gene has CDR1 SGHVS and CDR2 FNYEAQ. The CDR3 protein is CASSKNPGRRGNEQFF. DNA for the CDR3: TGTGCCAGCAGCAAGAACCCCGGGAGAAGGGGCAATGAGCAGTTCTTC. Using reference TRBV7-6 and TRBJ2-1 for the parts outside the CDR3, the full variable domain is GAGVSQSPRYKVTKRGQDVALRCDPISGHVSLYWYRQALGQGPEFLTYFNYEAQQDKSGLPNDRFSAERPEGSISTLTIQRTEQRDSAMYRCASSKNPGRRGNEQFFGPGTRLTVL.

The V call is TRBV6-1, the J call TRBJ2-7; 10 bases fit TRBD2. J lost 1 base, V lost 6 bases, and 3 bases had no gene match. CDR3 length: 14 amino acids. The V gene's germline CDR1 is MNHNS and CDR2 SASEGT. CDR3 in amino acids: CASSSGLASYEQYF. Written as DNA, the CDR3 is TGTGCCAGCAGCTCGGGACTAGCGTCCTACGAGCAGTACTTC.

The chain uses TRBV2 and TRBJ2-3; D call uncertain. Germline V gives CDR1 SNHLY, CDR2 FYNNEI. Deletions cut 6 bases from V and 1 base from J, with 14 bases between. CDR3 size: 15 residues. CDR3 sequence (DNA): TGTGCCAGCAGCTTACGGAGAGCTGGCACAGATACGCAGTATTTT. Translating gives CASSLRRAGTDTQYF.

This clone occurred once. Other nucleotide sequences from this sample produce the same CDR3. The genes are TRBV9 and TRBJ2-7; 14 bases are a match to TRBD2. This CDR3 is built from 15 residues. Unmatched junction bases numbered 0, after V lost 2 bases and J lost 2 bases. The germline V gene encodes CDR1 SGDLS and CDR2 YYNGEE. CDR3 loop: CASSVGLAGAYEQYF. The CDR3 DNA is TGTGCCAGCAGCGTGGGACTAGCGGGAGCCTACGAGCAGTACTTC.

The chain couples TRBV9 to TRBJ2-1, with D uncertain. The ends were cut back, 1 base at V and 0 bases at J, with 8 bases in the middle. CDR1 and CDR2 from the germline V gene are SGDLS and YYNGEE. The CDR3 is made up of 15 amino acids. DNA of the CDR3: TGTGCCAGCAGCGTATTTCCGAGCTCCTACAATGAGCAGTTCTTC. Translating it yields CASSVFPSSYNEQFF.

J is TRBJ1-1 and V is TRBV11-3, with TRBD1 identical over 7 bases. There are 14 residues in the CDR3. The V segment lost 3 bases and the J segment 7 bases; nucleotides outside the gene matches: 8. The germline CDR1 and CDR2 sequences are SGHNT and YENEEA. CDR3 in DNA: TGTGCCAGCAGCTTCCTAGGCAGGGGGAATGAAGCTTTCTTT. The encoded protein is CASSFLGRGNEAFF.

This sequence joins TRBV6-5 and TRBJ2-1, with TRBD2 identical over 12 bases. V shed 6 bases and J 5 bases; nucleotides not matched to a gene: 5. Per germline, CDR1 MNHEY and CDR2 SVGAGI. The CDR3 runs 15 residues. The CDR3 spells CASSSTSGRNNEQFF. CDR3 DNA sequence: TGTGCCAGCAGCTCCACTAGCGGGAGGAACAATGAGCAGTTCTTC.

The V call is TRBV4-3, the J call TRBJ2-7; D possibly corresponds to TRBD2 (5 bases). Looked up from germline, CDR1 is LGHNA and CDR2 is YSLEER. CDR3 length: 15 residues. V was cut by 5 bases and J by 2 bases, with 16 bases left in between. CDR3 sequence: CASSFRGEFAYEQYF. CDR3 nucleotides: TGCGCCAGCAGCTTCCGTGGGGAGTTTGCCTACGAGCAGTACTTC.

The chain carries TRBV15 and TRBJ2-1; D gene ambiguous. Trimming pared 0 bases from V and 9 bases from J, leaving 12 bases between. The V gene's germline CDR1 is LNHNV and CDR2 YYDKDF (reference sequence). The CDR3 is 14 amino acids. The CDR3 DNA reads as TGTGCCACCAGCAGAGATAACGCTGGCATTGAGCAGTTCTTC. Protein sequence: CATSRDNAGIEQFF.